These 3 T cell receptor beta chains share one sample of origin, sequenced in a study of human T cells and chemical hapten exposure. Time point meaning: patch test 3, about 24 weeks after DPC sensitization. Treatment meaning: therapeutic diphenylcyclopropenone sensitization with weekly scalp DPC. TCRdb passed the RACE reads through MiXCR, listing each CDR3 protein once. The table has approximately 97,000 distinct CDR3 sequences, 25% to 30% seen once. The sequencing here drew on whole blood, taken in connection with sensitization to the hapten diphenylcyclopropenone (DPC). Receptors were obtained from a man aged 35 to 55 with alopecia areata. Some clones in this sample may be carry-over from other donors' samples.

The chain has TRBV10-3 and TRBJ1-2; D gene uncertain. V dropped 3 bases and J dropped 9 bases, with 17 bases sitting between them. The CDR3 is made up of 14 amino acids. Germline CDR1 and CDR2: ENHRY and SYGVKD. CDR3 DNA sequence: TGTGCCATCAGTGACCCCAGTATGCTGATGAGCTACACCTTC. Amino acid sequence: CAISDPSMLMSYTF.

The table lists this clonotype with a few counts. The chain links TRBV28 to TRBJ2-3, with TRBD2 matching over 8 bases. This CDR3 has 14 residues. The V and J ends lost 10 bases and 5 bases, in that order; junction bases with no gene match: 11. The germline gives CDR1 MDHEN, CDR2 SYDVKM. The DNA for the CDR3 is TGTGCCACTCGAGGCGGGAGGTTAGGAGATACGCAGTATTTT. Translation: CATRGGRLGDTQYF.

This clonotype was seen more than once but under ten times. The J gene is TRBJ1-1, the V gene TRBV7-9; 7 bases agree with TRBD1. CDR1 and CDR2 from the germline V gene are SEHNR and FQNEAQ (reference sequence). The CDR3 contains 13 residues. V shed 5 bases and J 7 bases; nucleotides not matched to a gene: 7. The CDR3 loop reads CASSQQGRFEAFF. CDR3 sequence (DNA): TGTGCCAGCAGCCAACAGGGGAGGTTTGAAGCTTTCTTT.